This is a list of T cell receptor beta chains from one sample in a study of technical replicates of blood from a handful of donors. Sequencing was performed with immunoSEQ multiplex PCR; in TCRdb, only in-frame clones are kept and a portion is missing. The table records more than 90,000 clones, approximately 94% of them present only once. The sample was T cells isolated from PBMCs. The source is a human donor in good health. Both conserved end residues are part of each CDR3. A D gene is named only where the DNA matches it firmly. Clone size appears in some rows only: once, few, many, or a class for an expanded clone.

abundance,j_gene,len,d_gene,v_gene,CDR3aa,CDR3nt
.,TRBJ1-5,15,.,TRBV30,CAWSVRGTGNQPQHF,TGTGCCTGGAGTGTACGGGGTACGGGCAATCAGCCCCAGCATTTT
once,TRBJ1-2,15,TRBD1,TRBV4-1,CASSQGGQGIYGYTF,TGCGCCAGCAGCCAAGGGGGACAGGGGATCTATGGCTACACCTTC
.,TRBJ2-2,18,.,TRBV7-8,CASSLAPFAGTNTGELFF,TGTGCCAGCAGCTTAGCGCCATTCGCGGGAACGAACACCGGGGAGCTGTTTTTT
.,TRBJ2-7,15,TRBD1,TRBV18,CASSPPGQGPYEQYF,TGTGCCAGCTCACCACCGGGACAGGGGCCCTACGAGCAGTACTTC
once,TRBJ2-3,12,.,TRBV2,CASSTSSMTQYF,TGTGCCAGCAGCACTAGTTCCATGACGCAGTATTTT
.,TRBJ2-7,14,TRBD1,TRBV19,CASRRTGPAYEQYF,TGTGCCAGTAGAAGGACAGGCCCTGCCTACGAGCAGTACTTC
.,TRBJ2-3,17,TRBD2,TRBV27,CASSLSGGGLPPGTQYF,TGTGCCAGCAGTTTATCCGGGGGGGGACTACCTCCGGGTACGCAGTATTTT
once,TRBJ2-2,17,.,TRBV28,CASSFRTRGSVGGELFF,TGTGCCAGCAGTTTCCGAACCCGGGGGTCGGTGGGTGGGGAGCTGTTTTTT
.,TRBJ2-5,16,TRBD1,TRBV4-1,CASSHRDRGSQETQYF,TGCGCCAGCAGCCACCGGGACAGGGGTTCCCAAGAGACCCAGTACTTC
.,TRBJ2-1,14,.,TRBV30,CAWNPGHANNEQFF,TGTGCCTGGAATCCGGGACACGCAAACAATGAGCAGTTCTTC
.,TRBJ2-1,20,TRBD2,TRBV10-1,CASSESGLAGTKGSYNEQFF,TGCGCCAGCAGTGAGTCTGGACTAGCGGGAACTAAAGGTTCCTACAATGAGCAGTTCTTC
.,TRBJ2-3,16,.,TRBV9,CASSDRVWGHTDTQYF,TGTGCCAGCAGCGACCGGGTGTGGGGACACACAGATACGCAGTATTTT
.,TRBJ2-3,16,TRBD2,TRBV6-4,CASSETSGPFADTQYF,TGTGCCAGCAGTGAGACTAGCGGGCCCTTCGCAGATACGCAGTATTTT
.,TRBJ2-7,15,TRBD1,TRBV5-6,CASSSTGGGSYEQYF,TGTGCCAGCAGCAGCACAGGGGGCGGCTCCTACGAGCAGTACTTC
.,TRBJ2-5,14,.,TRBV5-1,CASSLLATQETQYF,TGCGCCAGCAGCTTGTTAGCCACCCAAGAGACCCAGTACTTC
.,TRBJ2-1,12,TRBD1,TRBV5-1,CASRQGDDEQFF,TGCGCCAGCAGACAGGGGGACGATGAGCAGTTCTTC
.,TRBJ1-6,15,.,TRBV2,CASSAAQGINSPLHF,TGTGCCAGCAGTGCGGCACAGGGCATTAATTCACCCCTCCACTTT
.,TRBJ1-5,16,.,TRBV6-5,CASSYSWPTKDQPQHF,TGTGCCAGCAGTTACTCGTGGCCTACTAAGGATCAGCCCCAGCATTTT
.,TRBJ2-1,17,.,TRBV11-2,CASSLGRLGSSYNEQFF,TGTGCCAGCAGCTTAGGTCGGCTTGGGAGCTCCTACAATGAGCAGTTCTTC
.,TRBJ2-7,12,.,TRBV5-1,CASSLGVYEQYF,TGCGCCAGCAGCTTGGGAGTCTACGAGCAGTACTTC
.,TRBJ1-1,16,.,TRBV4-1,CASSQGRGLMNTEAFF,TGCGCCAGCAGCCAAGGCCGGGGGTTAATGAACACTGAAGCTTTCTTT
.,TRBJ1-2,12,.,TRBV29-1,CSVTGTIYGYTF,TGCAGCGTCACAGGGACGATCTATGGCTACACCTTC
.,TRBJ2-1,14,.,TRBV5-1,CASSLGGGYNEQFF,TGCGCCAGCAGCTTGGGAGGCGGCTACAATGAGCAGTTCTTC
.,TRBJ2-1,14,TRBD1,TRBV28,CASSPGTGHNEQFF,TGTGCCAGCAGTCCCGGGACAGGGCACAATGAGCAGTTCTTC
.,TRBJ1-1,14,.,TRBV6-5,CASSFSGAGGEAFF,TGTGCCAGCAGTTTCTCGGGGGCAGGAGGTGAAGCTTTCTTT
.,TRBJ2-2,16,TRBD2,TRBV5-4,CASSGWAGGLTGELFF,TGTGCCAGCAGCGGGTGGGCGGGAGGTCTCACCGGGGAGCTGTTTTTT
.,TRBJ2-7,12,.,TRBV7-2,CASSVAGYEQYF,TGTGCCAGCAGCGTGGCGGGCTACGAGCAGTACTTC
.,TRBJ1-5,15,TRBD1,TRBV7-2,CASSLGTGSNQPQHF,TGTGCCAGCAGCTTAGGGACAGGGAGCAATCAGCCCCAGCATTTT
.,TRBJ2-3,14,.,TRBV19,CASRAGLSSDTQYF,TGTGCCAGTAGGGCTGGGCTGTCATCAGATACGCAGTATTTT
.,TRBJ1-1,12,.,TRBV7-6,CASSLVNTEAFF,TGTGCCAGCAGCTTAGTAAACACTGAAGCTTTCTTT
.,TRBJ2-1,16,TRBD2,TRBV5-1,CASSFSTSPFYNEQFF,TGCGCCAGCAGCTTTTCGACTAGCCCATTTTACAATGAGCAGTTCTTC
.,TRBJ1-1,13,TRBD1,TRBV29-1,CSVSQGVNTEAFF,TGCAGCGTCTCCCAGGGGGTGAACACTGAAGCTTTCTTT
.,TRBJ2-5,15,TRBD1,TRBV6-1,CASRVWTGAQETQYF,TGTGCCAGCAGGGTCTGGACAGGGGCCCAAGAGACCCAGTACTTC
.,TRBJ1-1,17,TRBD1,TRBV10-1,CASSESRGQGVNTEAFF,TGCGCCAGCAGTGAGTCCCGCGGACAGGGAGTGAACACTGAAGCTTTCTTT
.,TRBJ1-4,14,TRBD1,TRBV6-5,CASSLTGFNEKLFF,TGTGCCAGCAGCCTGACAGGGTTTAATGAAAAACTGTTTTTT
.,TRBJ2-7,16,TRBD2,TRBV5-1,CASSAGASGRTREQYF,TGCGCCAGCAGCGCCGGAGCTAGCGGGAGGACGAGGGAGCAGTACTTC
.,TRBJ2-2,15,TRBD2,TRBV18,CASSPGGSMDGELFF,TGTGCCAGCTCGCCTGGCGGGAGCATGGACGGGGAGCTGTTTTTT
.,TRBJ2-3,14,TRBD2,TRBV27,CASRLAGGIDTQYF,TGTGCCAGCAGACTAGCGGGGGGGATAGATACGCAGTATTTT
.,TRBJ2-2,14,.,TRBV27,CASSLQVNTGELFF,TGTGCCAGCAGTTTACAGGTGAACACCGGGGAGCTGTTTTTT
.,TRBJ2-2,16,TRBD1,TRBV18,CASSPPTGGSTGELFF,TGTGCCAGCTCACCACCCACAGGGGGCTCGACCGGGGAGCTGTTTTTT
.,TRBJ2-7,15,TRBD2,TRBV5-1,CASSFGTSGRGEQYF,TGCGCCAGCAGTTTCGGGACTAGCGGGAGAGGCGAGCAGTACTTC
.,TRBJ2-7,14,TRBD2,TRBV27,CASSTRTSGSRISF,TGTGCCAGCAGTACCCGGACTAGCGGGAGCAGGATATCCTTC
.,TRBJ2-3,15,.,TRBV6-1,CASLRTRTTTDTQYF,TGTGCCAGCTTGAGAACCCGTACTACCACAGATACGCAGTATTTT